This T cell receptor (beta chain) stems from a study of CD4 T cells in relation to SARS-CoV-2 and coronaviruses. Worth noting for this clone: Its antigen is not known.

The unexposed donors gave CD4+ T cells in about 2011-2018, prior to COVID-19. V was trimmed by 0 bases and J by 4 bases, leaving 10 bases between them. Germline V lookup: CDR1 SGHRS, CDR2 YFSETQ. The CDR3 totals 15 residues. Whole-study results and caveats: Pre-pandemic and post-infection samples never came from the same donor. Crossreactive clones expanded significantly less to SARS-CoV-2 than monoreactive clones. About 64% of donors had memory CD4+ clonotypes crossrecognizing SARS-CoV-2 and common cold coronavirus spike.

Profiling relied on immunoSEQ multiplex PCR, and the TCRdb table lists in-frame clones only, not all of them. The sample holds about 60,000 clones, approximately 94% seen once. This chain uses TRBV5-1 with TRBJ2-2; D gene uncertain. The sequenced sample was naive CD4+ T cells from PBMCs. Subset: naive CD4+ T cells isolated by negative enrichment. This sequence originates from a human donor in good health. The chain's CDR3 is CASSLDGGFTGELFF. The CDR3 bases are TGCGCCAGCAGCTTGGATGGCGGCTTCACCGGGGAGCTGTTTTTT. The full variable domain, its missing parts supplied by reference TRBV5-1 and TRBJ2-2, is KAGVTQTPRYLIKTRGQQVTLSCSPISGHRSVSWYQQTPGQGLQFLFEYFSETQRNKGNFPGRFSGRQFSNSRSEMNVSTLELGDSALYLCASSLDGGFTGELFFGEGSRLTVL.